What follows are 11 T cell receptor beta chains derived from one specimen sequenced in a study of radiotherapy plus CTLA-4 blockade in lung cancer. The method was immunoSEQ multiplex PCR; TCRdb's version includes in-frame clones alone and lacks a portion of them. The table records 62,000 or so clones, less than 80% of them present only once. This sample comprised peripheral blood, obtained from a patient treated with radiotherapy plus ipilimumab. The receptors shown here come from a human donor with non-small cell lung cancer who had a complete response to radiotherapy plus ipilimumab.

V gene TRBV11-2 combines with J gene TRBJ2-2, with 14 bases matching TRBD2. This CDR3 is built from 15 residues. The J segment lost 6 bases and the V segment lost 5 bases, leaving 2 bases of the junction unmatched. Germline V gives CDR1 SGHAT, CDR2 FQNNGV. The CDR3 is CASSGGLAGAGELFF. Written as DNA, the CDR3 is TGTGCCAGCAGCGGGGGACTAGCGGGGGCCGGGGAGCTGTTTTTT.

CDR3 residues: CASSLPGTYEQYF. The CDR3 nucleotides read TGCGCCAGCAGCTTGCCAGGGACTTACGAGCAGTACTTC. V usage is TRBV5-1 and J usage is TRBJ2-7, with TRBD2 as a possible D gene (6 bases). Per germline, CDR1 SGHRS and CDR2 YFSETQ. This CDR3 has 13 amino acids. The V gene lost 1 base and the J gene lost 4 bases, with 9 bases spanning the gap.

The chain couples TRBV5-6 to TRBJ2-2; possible D gene TRBD2, 6 bases. The CDR3 loop spans 16 amino acids. Between the trimmed V and J ends, which lost 0 bases and 6 bases, there was a span of 15 bases. Germline CDR1 is SGHDT and CDR2 is YYEEEE. CDR3 DNA sequence: TGTGCCAGCAGCTTGGACTGGCGGGATATCGCCGGGGAGCTGTTTTTT. Residues: CASSLDWRDIAGELFF.

The V gene is TRBV5-4, the J gene TRBJ2-7; D is unclear. The V gene's germline CDR1 is SGHNT and CDR2 YYREEE (reference sequence). V lost 0 bases, J lost 0 bases, and 4 bases lay in between. The CDR3 has 13 residues. The CDR3 reads CASSLARSYEQYF. The CDR3 nucleotides read TGTGCCAGCAGCTTGGCACGCTCCTACGAGCAGTACTTC.

CDR3 DNA sequence: TGTGCCAGCAGCATTCTTAGGGACAGAGGGGGCTACACCTTC. It specifies CASSILRDRGGYTF. This rearrangement joins TRBV5-5 to TRBJ1-2; 7 nucleotides align to TRBD1. V was pared by 4 bases and J by 8 bases, with 11 bases of the junction left unmatched. The CDR3 is made up of 14 amino acids. CDR1 and CDR2 from the germline V gene are SGHKS and YYEKEE (reference sequence). Complete variable domain (other parts from reference TRBV5-5 and TRBJ1-2): DAGVTQSPTHLIKTRGQQVTLRCSPISGHKSVSWYQQVLGQGPQFIFQYYEKEERGRGNFPDRFSARQFPNYSSELNVNALLLGDSALYLCASSILRDRGGYTFGSGTRLTVV.

This chain joins TRBV6-5 and TRBJ2-7, with 7 nucleotides matching TRBD1. Germline V gene lookup returns CDR1 MNHEY and CDR2 SVGAGI. CDR3 length: 15 residues. With 4 bases clipped from V and 0 bases from J, the junction kept 6 bases outside the gene matches. CDR3 nucleotides: TGTGCCAGCAGTTTATTCCGGGACAGCTCCTACGAGCAGTACTTC. Residues: CASSLFRDSSYEQYF.

This clone was seen only a few times. The chain links TRBV7-9 to TRBJ2-2, with 11 positions matching TRBD2. The V gene end was trimmed by 6 bases and the J gene end by 3 bases; junction bases not matched to a gene: 3. Germline-derived CDR1 and CDR2 are SEHNR and FQNEAQ (reference sequence). This CDR3 spans 15 amino acids. CDR3 sequence reads: CASSSGRADTGELFF. The CDR3 bases are TGTGCCAGCAGTAGCGGGAGGGCGGACACCGGGGAGCTGTTTTTT.

The chain has TRBV5-4 and TRBJ1-1, with a possible D match to TRBD1 (5 bases). The CDR3 runs to 16 residues. With 3 bases removed from V and 4 bases from J, the gap between germline ends came to 19 bases. Looked up from germline, CDR1 is SGHNT and CDR2 is YYREEE (reference sequence). CDR3 bases: TGTGCCAGCAGCTCCCCGTCCGCTACAGGATCCACTGAAGCTTTCTTT. It codes for CASSSPSATGSTEAFF. The whole variable domain, remainder taken from reference TRBV5-4 and TRBJ1-1, is ETGVTQSPTHLIKTRGQQVTLRCSSQSGHNTVSWYQQALGQGPQFIFQYYREEENGRGNFPPRFSGLQFPNYSSELNVNALELDDSALYLCASSSPSATGSTEAFFGQGTRLTVV.

The rearrangement links TRBV11-2 to TRBJ1-2; 9 bases are shared with TRBD1. This CDR3 comprises 16 residues. Per the germline V gene, CDR1 is SGHAT and CDR2 is FQNNGV. The junction had 6 bases not matched to a gene; V was cut back by 4 bases and J by 0 bases. The CDR3 spells CASSSRWTGANYGYTF. The CDR3, as DNA: TGTGCCAGCAGCTCTCGTTGGACAGGGGCTAACTATGGCTACACCTTC.

The chain is built from TRBV11-1 and TRBJ2-7; D perhaps matches TRBD2 (6 bases). Germline CDR1 is SGHAT and CDR2 is FQDESV (reference sequence). CDR3 length: 16 residues. Trimming took 1 base from V and 4 from J, leaving 17 bases between them. The CDR3 loop reads CASSLVHGRSLYEQYV. CDR3 coding DNA: TGTGCCAGCAGCTTAGTTCACGGGAGAAGCCTTTACGAGCAGTACGTC.

The chain couples TRBV2 to TRBJ2-3; 9 nucleotides match TRBD2. Germline V CDR1 and CDR2: SNHLY, FYNNEI. This CDR3 contains 18 residues. V lost 7 bases and J lost 3; bases outside the gene matches: 17. Written as DNA, the CDR3 is TGTGCCAGCACCCCAGGTCCGCCTAGCGGGGAGGTAACAGATACGCAGTATTTT. This sequence encodes CASTPGPPSGEVTDTQYF.